This entry describes one T cell receptor beta chain. Its specificity is unknown. This sample was taken from a study of cytomegalovirus exposure and HLA in healthy donors. Findings and limits, study-wide: There were some public TCRs occurring in many donors, but most TCR sequences were rare. Accounts indicate the classifier identified cytomegalovirus status with strong specificity and sensitivity. The study flagged roughly 160 TCR beta chains as cytomegalovirus-associated.

V lost 10 bases to trimming and J lost 0 bases; unmatched junction nucleotides: 9. The CDR3 is 15 amino acids. Germline CDR1 MNHEY, CDR2 SVGAGI. Profiling relied on immunoSEQ multiplex PCR, and the TCRdb table lists in-frame clones only, not all of them. The sample lists over 65,000 clones; around 94% were seen once. This chain uses TRBV6-5 with TRBJ1-3; 7 nucleotides align to TRBD1. The clonotype originates from a woman aged 18-29 years in good health and CMV-seropositive. What was sequenced was PBMCs. In nucleotides, the CDR3 is TGTGCCACCCTACCACAGGGGAGCTCTGGAAACACCATATATTTT. Encoded protein: CATLPQGSSGNTIYF.